This is a list of T cell receptor beta chains from one sample in a study of blood T cells in healthy people across ages. A single record per CDR3 protein comes from TCRdb applying MiXCR to the 5' RACE reads. The sample yields around 940,000 distinct CDR3 sequences, 51% seen once. The sequenced sample was blood. These receptors originate from a woman aged 55-75 years in good health. CDR3s include the opening cysteine and the closing phenylalanine or tryptophan. The order of the fields is V gene, CDR3 protein.

TRBV6-5	CASSYPRTGGYEQYF
TRBV4-3	CASSQGGGDTQYF
TRBV13	CASSWGQGKDIQYF
TRBV27	CASNRLGAEGANVLTF
TRBV6-2/TRBV6-3	CASSTLTNLQGGYGYTF
TRBV9	CASSAPRARGDEQFF
TRBV4-1	CASSQGLLETQYF
TRBV21-1	CASSKVGRPTTGNTIYF
TRBV30	CAWSVLTGTDTQYF
TRBV7-3	CASSLRDTTYNEQFF
TRBV29-1	CCGGERDHTEAFF
TRBV29-1	CSATGDNEQFF
TRBV12-3/TRBV12-4	CANSLTNEQYF
TRBV5-1	CASSWKTGEDQPQHF
TRBV29-1	CSVTTETQYF
TRBV3-1	CASSQSARTATYEQYF
TRBV7-9	CASTREGLAGNEQYF
TRBV20-1	CSAPPVGIATDTQYF
TRBV4-1	CASSQRAGNYEQYF
TRBV4-1	CASSHLMRAESTDTQYF
TRBV3-1	CASSWDRVPWSPLHF
TRBV2	CASSEEPLSSEQYF
TRBV28	CASRGGTSPYEQYF
TRBV4-1	CASSQGPGQGFYEQYF
TRBV6-5	CASSYYRTMNTEAFF
TRBV25-1	CASSDSGQGGVVSYEQYF
TRBV20-1	CSASGARSYEQYF
TRBV5-4	CASRSAGGASQYF
TRBV12-3/TRBV12-4	CASSPLKELYNEQYF
TRBV29-1	CSVGASNQPQHF
TRBV30	CAWGRDLLYGYTF
TRBV7-2	CASSLGIARETQYF
TRBV20-1	CSATSGTYNEQFF
TRBV2	CASTRQRNSPLHF
TRBV25-1	CASSGNRNNQPQHF
TRBV20-1	CSARDSFRNRDQETQYF
TRBV12-3/TRBV12-4	CASSFLRLAGTYEQYF
TRBV12-3/TRBV12-4	CASSKQGVKGYTF